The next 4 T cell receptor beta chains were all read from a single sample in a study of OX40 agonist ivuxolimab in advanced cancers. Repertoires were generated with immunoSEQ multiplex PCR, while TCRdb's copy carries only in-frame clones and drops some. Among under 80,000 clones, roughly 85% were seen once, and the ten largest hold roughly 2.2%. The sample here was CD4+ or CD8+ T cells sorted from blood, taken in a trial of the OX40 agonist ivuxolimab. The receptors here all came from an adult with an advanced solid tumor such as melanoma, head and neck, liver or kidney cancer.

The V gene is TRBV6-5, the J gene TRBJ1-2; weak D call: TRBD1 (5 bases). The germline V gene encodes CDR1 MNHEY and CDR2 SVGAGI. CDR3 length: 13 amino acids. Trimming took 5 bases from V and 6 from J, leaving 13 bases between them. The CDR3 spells CASSPGPGHGYTF. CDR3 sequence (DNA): TGTGCCAGCAGTCCGGGACCAGGGCATGGCTACACCTTC.

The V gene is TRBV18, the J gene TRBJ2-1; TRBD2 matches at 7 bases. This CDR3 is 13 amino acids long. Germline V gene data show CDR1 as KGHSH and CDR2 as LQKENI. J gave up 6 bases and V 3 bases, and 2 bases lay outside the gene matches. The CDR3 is CASSPREGNEQFF. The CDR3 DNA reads TGTGCCAGCTCACCCAGGGAGGGCAATGAGCAGTTCTTC.

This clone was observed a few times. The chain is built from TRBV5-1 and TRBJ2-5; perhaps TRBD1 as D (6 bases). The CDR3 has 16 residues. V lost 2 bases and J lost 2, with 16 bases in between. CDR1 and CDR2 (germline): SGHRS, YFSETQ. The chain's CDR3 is CASSFLQRTVQETQYF. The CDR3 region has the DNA TGCGCCAGCAGCTTCCTACAAAGGACAGTGCAAGAGACCCAGTACTTC.

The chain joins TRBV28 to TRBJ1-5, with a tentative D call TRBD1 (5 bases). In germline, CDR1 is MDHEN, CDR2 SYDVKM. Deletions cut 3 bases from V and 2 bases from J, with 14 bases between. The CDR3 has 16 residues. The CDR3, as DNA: TGTGCCAGCAGTTTTATGGGGACCCGGGGCAATCAGCCCCAGCATTTT. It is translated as CASSFMGTRGNQPQHF.